The 2 T cell receptor beta chains below were found in one sample sequenced in a study of cytomegalovirus exposure and HLA in healthy donors. The PCR ran on 60 Vbeta and 13 Jbeta primers. The protocol was immunoSEQ multiplex PCR, while the TCRdb copy is restricted to in-frame clones and leaves out a portion. The sample has roughly 100,000 clones, 65% to 85% seen once; the top ten hold 1.5% to 2%. The sample was PBMCs. The receptor set was obtained from a woman in her forties in good health and CMV-seronegative.

This chain links TRBV2 with TRBJ2-7, with TRBD2 identical over 8 bases. The CDR3 has 14 residues. The J segment lost 2 bases and the V segment lost 9 bases, leaving 9 bases of the junction unmatched. Germline assignment: CDR1 SNHLY and CDR2 FYNNEI. CDR3: CASKRTSKPYEQYF. In DNA form, the CDR3 reads TGTGCCAGTAAAAGGACTAGCAAGCCCTACGAGCAGTACTTC.

J is TRBJ1-2 and V is TRBV11-2; D is undetermined. This CDR3 region has 13 residues. Looked up from germline, CDR1 is SGHAT and CDR2 is FQNNGV. V lost 5 bases to trimming and J lost 3 bases, with 10 bases between them. CDR3 sequence: CASSPTTYYGYTF. The CDR3 nucleotides are TGTGCCAGCAGCCCAACAACCTACTATGGCTACACCTTC.